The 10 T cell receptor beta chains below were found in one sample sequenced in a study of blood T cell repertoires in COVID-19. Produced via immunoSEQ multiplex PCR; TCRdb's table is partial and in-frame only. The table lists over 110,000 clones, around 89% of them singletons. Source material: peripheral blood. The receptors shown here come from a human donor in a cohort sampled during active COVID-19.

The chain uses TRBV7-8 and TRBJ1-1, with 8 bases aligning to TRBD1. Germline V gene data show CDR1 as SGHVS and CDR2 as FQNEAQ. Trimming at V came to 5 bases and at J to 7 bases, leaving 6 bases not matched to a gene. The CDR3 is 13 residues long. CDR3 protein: CASSKTGAGEAFF. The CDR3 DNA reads TGTGCCAGCAGCAAGACAGGGGCAGGTGAAGCTTTCTTT.

CDR3 nucleotides: TGCGCCAGCGGGGGCAGTTCTAACTATGGCTACACCTTC. Translation: CASGGSSNYGYTF. The V call is TRBV5-1, the J call TRBJ1-2; TRBD1 is a possible D gene (6 bases). Germline V gives CDR1 SGHRS, CDR2 YFSETQ. Trimming left V 7 bases short and J 0 bases short, with 10 bases between. This CDR3 is built from 13 residues.

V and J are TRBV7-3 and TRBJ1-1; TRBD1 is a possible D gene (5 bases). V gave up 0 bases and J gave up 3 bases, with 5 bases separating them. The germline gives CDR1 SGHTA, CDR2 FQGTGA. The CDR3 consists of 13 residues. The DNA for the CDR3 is TGTGCCAGCAGCTTAACAGGGGACACTGAAGCTTTCTTT. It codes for CASSLTGDTEAFF.

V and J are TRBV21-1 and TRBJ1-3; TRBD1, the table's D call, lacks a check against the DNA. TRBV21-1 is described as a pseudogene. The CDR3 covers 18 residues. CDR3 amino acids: CASTGRGQGTFAGNTIYF. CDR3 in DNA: TGTGCCAGCACCGGGAGGGGACAGGGTACGTTCGCTGGAAACACCATATATTTT.

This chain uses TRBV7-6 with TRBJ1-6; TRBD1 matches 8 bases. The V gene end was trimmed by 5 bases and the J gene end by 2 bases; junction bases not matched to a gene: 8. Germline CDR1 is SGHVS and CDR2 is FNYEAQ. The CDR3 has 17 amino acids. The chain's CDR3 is CASSPPDRVPYNSPLHF. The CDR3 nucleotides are TGTGCCAGCAGCCCACCGGACAGGGTCCCCTATAATTCACCCCTCCACTTT.

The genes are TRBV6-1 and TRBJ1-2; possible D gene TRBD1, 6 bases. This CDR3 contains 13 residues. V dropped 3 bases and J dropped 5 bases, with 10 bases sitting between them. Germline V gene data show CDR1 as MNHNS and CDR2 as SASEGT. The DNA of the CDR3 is TGTGCCAGCAGTGACGGGACAAGTTATGGCTACACCTTC. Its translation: CASSDGTSYGYTF.

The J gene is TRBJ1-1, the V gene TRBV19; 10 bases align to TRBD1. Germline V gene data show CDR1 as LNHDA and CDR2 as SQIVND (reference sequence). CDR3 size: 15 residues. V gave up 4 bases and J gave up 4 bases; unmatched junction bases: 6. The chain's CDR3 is CASSTRQGAATEAFF. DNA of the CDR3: TGTGCCAGTAGTACTCGACAGGGGGCAGCCACTGAAGCTTTCTTT.

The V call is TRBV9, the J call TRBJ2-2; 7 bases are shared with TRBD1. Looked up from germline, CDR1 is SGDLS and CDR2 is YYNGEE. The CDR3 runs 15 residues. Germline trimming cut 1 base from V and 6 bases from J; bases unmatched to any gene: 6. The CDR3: CASSVTPDRAGELFF. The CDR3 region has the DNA TGTGCCAGCAGCGTAACCCCAGACAGGGCCGGGGAGCTGTTTTTT.

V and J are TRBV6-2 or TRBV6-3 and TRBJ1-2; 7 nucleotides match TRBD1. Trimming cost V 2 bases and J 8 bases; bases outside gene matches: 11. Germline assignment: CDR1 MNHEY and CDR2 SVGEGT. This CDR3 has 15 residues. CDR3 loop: CASSYPGTEAAGYTF. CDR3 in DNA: TGTGCCAGCAGTTACCCCGGGACAGAGGCCGCGGGCTACACCTTC.

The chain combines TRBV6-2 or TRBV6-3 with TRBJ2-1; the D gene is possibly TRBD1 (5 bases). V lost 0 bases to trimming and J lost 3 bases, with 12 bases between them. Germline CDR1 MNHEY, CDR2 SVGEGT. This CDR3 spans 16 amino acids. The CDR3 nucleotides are TGTGCCAGCAGTTACTCGAGGTTAGGACACTACAATGAGCAGTTCTTC. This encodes CASSYSRLGHYNEQFF.